This TCR beta chain was captured in a study of blood T cell repertoires in COVID-19. Across the whole study: Acute and convalescent COVID-19 specimens originated in the United States, Italy and Spain. From T cells, B-cell-depleted T cells, or PBMCs came the material, which was cDNA or gDNA.

This clone was observed once. In the study's own analysis: Estimates of nucleated cell counts were drawn from the amplification of reference gene primers. Clones were sequenced by immunoSEQ multiplex PCR, and TCRdb holds only the in-frame ones, with some missing. The D gene and trimming were derived from the DNA, and the V and J assignments and clone size from that table. The data show about 49,000 clones, less than 90% seen once. In germline, CDR1 is LGHNA, CDR2 YSLEER. There are 16 residues in the CDR3. The V gene end was trimmed by 1 base and the J gene end by 4 bases; junction bases not matched to a gene: 4.

V and J are TRBV4-3 and TRBJ1-5, with 10 bases aligning to TRBD1. The clonotype was recovered from a human donor in a cohort sampled during active COVID-19. Sample: peripheral blood. CDR3 in DNA: TGCGCCAGCAGCCAAGCGTTGGACAGGGGGAATCAGCCCCAGCATTTT. Protein product: CASSQALDRGNQPQHF.